The 21 T cell receptor beta chains reported below all come from one sample, sequenced in a study of T cell changes during pregnancy in multiple sclerosis. Data came from immunoSEQ multiplex PCR; TCRdb stores just in-frame clones and leaves some out. The repertoire consists of some 47,000 clones, with around nine tenths occurring once and the leading ten covering around 1.9%. Specimen: peripheral blood, collected in the first trimester of pregnancy. Receptors were obtained from a female donor with multiple sclerosis, enrolled in a pregnancy study.

CDR3 loop: CASSRDQGVAFF. In DNA, the CDR3 is TGTGCCAGCAGCCGCGACCAGGGCGTAGCTTTCTTT. The V and J genes are TRBV7-6 and TRBJ1-1, with a weak D call TRBD1 (5 bases). This CDR3 is built from 12 residues. CDR1 and CDR2 (germline): SGHVS, FNYEAQ. V was clipped by 5 bases and J by 10 bases, with 14 bases between them.

The J gene is TRBJ1-6, the V gene TRBV19, with 8 bases identical to TRBD1. Germline V lookup: CDR1 LNHDA, CDR2 SQIVND (reference sequence). This CDR3 spans 14 amino acids. With V trimmed by 1 base and J by 7 bases, 0 bases remained unmatched. The DNA for the CDR3 is TGTGCCAGTAGTATAGGGACAGGGAATTCACCCCTCCACTTT. It specifies CASSIGTGNSPLHF.

Note on this clone: The germline gene is not matched at one end of the junction; a read error may be the cause. This sequence joins TRBV7-6 and TRBJ1-6; 9 positions match TRBD1. The germline V gene has CDR1 SGHVS and CDR2 FNYEAQ. The CDR3 has 14 residues. The CDR3 loop reads CASRLGDRDSPLHF. CDR3 nucleotide sequence: TGTGCCAGCAGATTAGGGGACAGGGATTCACCCCTCCACTTT.

This clone was counted a single time. This chain joins TRBV30 and TRBJ1-2; 8 nucleotides agree with TRBD1. The CDR3 extends over 14 amino acids. Germline V gives CDR1 GTSNPN, CDR2 SVGIG (reference sequence). V was clipped by 1 base and J by 6 bases; unmatched bases: 7. The CDR3 loop is CAWSAGQGSHGYTF. The CDR3, as DNA: TGTGCCTGGAGTGCTGGACAGGGTTCCCATGGCTACACCTTC.

For this clone: An end of the junction differs from the germline gene, which may be a read error. The V and J genes are TRBV5-4 and TRBJ1-1; D is perhaps TRBD1 (5 bases). The CDR3 sequence is 14 residues long. In germline, CDR1 is SGHNT, CDR2 YYREEE (reference sequence). This chain's CDR3 is CASSTPRGNAEAFF. The CDR3 DNA reads as TGTGCCAGCAGCACGCCGCGGGGGAACGCTGAAGCTTTCTTT.

This chain links TRBV6-1 with TRBJ1-5, with TRBD1 matching 7 bases. The ends lost 7 bases at V and 4 bases at J; junction bases unmatched: 4. This CDR3 has 13 amino acids. The germline V gene has CDR1 MNHNS and CDR2 SASEGT. The CDR3 region is CASNDRANQPQHF. The CDR3 DNA reads as TGTGCCAGCAACGACAGGGCAAATCAGCCCCAGCATTTT.

The chain is built from TRBV2 and TRBJ1-2; the match to TRBD1 covers 9 bases. The CDR3 has 14 amino acids. CDR1 and CDR2 from the germline V gene are SNHLY and FYNNEI. V shed 8 bases, J shed 6 bases, and the junction held 10 bases outside the gene matches. CDR3 protein: CASEKSGTGNGYTF. The CDR3, as DNA: TGTGCCAGCGAAAAATCCGGGACAGGGAATGGCTACACCTTC.

V usage is TRBV5-1 and J usage is TRBJ1-1; TRBD1 matches at 9 bases. Losses at the gene ends were 4 bases for V and 4 bases for J; bases not matched to a gene: 14. Germline V gene sequence: CDR1 SGHRS, CDR2 YFSETQ. CDR3 size: 17 residues. The CDR3 DNA reads TGCGCCAGCAGCCCCAGTCCCGGGACAGGGACCGGCACTGAAGCTTTCTTT. The encoded protein is CASSPSPGTGTGTEAFF.

The chain couples TRBV4-1 to TRBJ1-2; tentatively, D is TRBD1 (5 bases). Germline loops: CDR1 MGHRA, CDR2 YSYEKL. The V end was cut by 0 bases, the J end by 5 bases, with 13 bases between. The CDR3 is 15 residues long. Here the CDR3 DNA reads TGCGCCAGCAGCCAAGATAGGGGAATAGGATATGGCTACACCTTC. Its translation is CASSQDRGIGYGYTF.

The rearrangement uses TRBV11-2 and TRBJ2-7; D uncertain. Germline V gene lookup returns CDR1 SGHAT and CDR2 FQNNGV. Trimming took off 0 bases at V and 5 bases at J, with 8 bases between the two ends. CDR3 length equals 13 residues. CDR3 bases: TGTGCCAGCAGCTTAGATCTGGAGAACGAGCAGTACTTC. It specifies CASSLDLENEQYF.

Judged by abundance, this clone is medium-sized. The rearrangement links TRBV6-1 to TRBJ1-1; 9 bases are shared with TRBD1. Germline V lookup: CDR1 MNHNS, CDR2 SASEGT. CDR3 length equals 18 residues. V lost 2 bases to trimming and J lost 5 bases; unmatched junction nucleotides: 15. CDR3 bases: TGTGCCAGCAGTGAATCCCCCGATTGGACAGGGGTAAGGACTGAAGCTTTCTTT. This sequence encodes CASSESPDWTGVRTEAFF.

The V call is TRBV30, the J call TRBJ1-6; unclear D gene. The germline CDR1 and CDR2 sequences are GTSNPN and SVGIG (reference sequence). V was clipped by 4 bases and J by 0 bases, with 13 bases between them. The CDR3 is 16 residues long. CDR3 nucleotides: TGTGCCTGGAAAGGACTTTCGAGCTCCTATAATTCACCCCTCCACTTT. As protein: CAWKGLSSSYNSPLHF.

This clone turned up a few times. V is TRBV28 and J is TRBJ2-7; tentative D call: TRBD1 (6 bases). Germline loops: CDR1 MDHEN, CDR2 SYDVKM. The CDR3 is 15 residues long. Between the trimmed V and J ends, which lost 6 bases and 7 bases, there was a span of 22 bases. The CDR3 DNA sequence: TGTGCCAGCAGCTCCGACAGGCCTCCATTTATTGAGCAGTACTTC. The encoded protein is CASSSDRPPFIEQYF.

This chain connects TRBV2 to TRBJ1-4; 7 bases map to TRBD1. The CDR3 spans 16 residues. The junction had 11 bases not matched to a gene; V was cut back by 4 bases and J by 6 bases. The germline CDR1 and CDR2 sequences are SNHLY and FYNNEI. CDR3: CASSGDRVGLDEKLFF. In DNA form, the CDR3 reads TGTGCCAGCAGTGGTGACAGGGTTGGGTTGGATGAAAAACTGTTTTTT.

This chain joins TRBV4-2 and TRBJ2-3, with TRBD2 matching over 15 bases. With V trimmed by 3 bases and J by 4 bases, 2 bases remained unmatched. The germline V gene has CDR1 LGHNA and CDR2 YNFKEQ. This CDR3 is 16 amino acids long. CDR3 coding DNA: TGTGCCAGCAGCCAGGGACTAGCGGGGGGATCAGATACGCAGTATTTT. Protein product: CASSQGLAGGSDTQYF.

V and J are TRBV7-2 and TRBJ2-5; D unresolved. This CDR3 has 13 residues. The germline V gene encodes CDR1 SGHTA and CDR2 FQGNSA. The V end was cut by 6 bases, the J end by 1 base, with 9 bases between. The CDR3 here is CASRPGGQETQYF. In nucleotides, the CDR3 is TGTGCCAGCAGACCAGGTGGCCAAGAGACCCAGTACTTC.

The J gene is TRBJ2-5, the V gene TRBV9; 7 nucleotides align to TRBD2. CDR1 and CDR2 (germline): SGDLS, YYNGEE. CDR3 length: 15 residues. V was pared by 3 bases and J by 5 bases, with 10 bases of the junction left unmatched. This CDR3 is CASSAGGGGIETQYF. Here the CDR3 DNA reads TGTGCCAGCAGCGCGGGGGGAGGAGGGATCGAGACCCAGTACTTC.

The chain joins TRBV19 to TRBJ1-4; unclear D gene. Trimming removed 8 bases from V and 0 bases from J, with 10 bases in between. This CDR3 contains 14 residues. In germline, CDR1 is LNHDA, CDR2 SQIVND (reference sequence). CDR3 amino acids: CASSETATNEKLFF. The CDR3 region has the DNA TGTGCCAGTTCCGAAACGGCAACTAATGAAAAACTGTTTTTT.

This rearrangement joins TRBV6-6 to TRBJ2-7; 10 nucleotides agree with TRBD1. The CDR3 totals 13 residues. With V trimmed by 9 bases and J by 3 bases, 5 bases remained unmatched. Germline lookup yields CDR1 MNHNY and CDR2 SVGAGI (reference sequence). This CDR3 is CASFRDRGYEQYF. The CDR3 coding sequence is TGTGCCAGTTTTCGGGACAGGGGCTACGAGCAGTACTTC.

The V gene is TRBV6-6, the J gene TRBJ2-3; no definite D call. CDR3 length: 12 residues. CDR1 is MNHNY, CDR2 SVGAGI, per germline (reference sequence). Trimming shortened V by 0 bases and J by 5 bases, and 3 bases separated the two germline ends. The CDR3 here is CASSYSRDTQYF. The CDR3 bases are TGTGCCAGCAGTTACTCGCGAGATACGCAGTATTTT.

The V gene is TRBV5-6, the J gene TRBJ2-5; D gene ambiguous. Germline lookup yields CDR1 SGHDT and CDR2 YYEEEE. V was trimmed by 1 base and J by 7 bases, leaving 11 bases between them. The CDR3 contains 13 residues. CDR3 nucleotides: TGTGCCAGCAGCTTGACCAGGTCAGGGACCCAGTACTTC. It is translated as CASSLTRSGTQYF.